These T cell receptor beta chains were read from a single sample in a study of T cells expressing NK-cell markers. TCRdb re-analyzed the 5' RACE reads; it lists each CDR3 protein once, without DNA. The sample table includes some 440,000 distinct CDR3 sequences. The sequenced material came from blood T cells: a sorted CD56 or NKG2C T cell subset, CD4+ or CD8+ T cells, or bulk PBMC T cells (not recorded which). These receptors came from a woman aged 45 to 65 in good health. Both conserved end residues are part of each CDR3.

length	V	J	CDR3
15	TRBV5-1	TRBJ2-7	CASSLMTGAGYEQYF
17	TRBV12-3/TRBV12-4	TRBJ2-7	CASSLQWGAGVIDEQYF
16	TRBV20-1	TRBJ2-2	CSARVSGGKNTGELFF
14	TRBV11-3	TRBJ2-2	CASTGGGKTGELFF
16	TRBV6-1	TRBJ2-5	CASSEFSRAGGETQYF
17	TRBV5-1	TRBJ2-7	CASSLVVGLSGFYEQYF
13	TRBV29-1	TRBJ2-7	CSVVVIAKGEQYF
14	TRBV6-1	TRBJ2-3	CASSDRAYTDTQYF
16	TRBV10-3	TRBJ1-2	CAISVGKAGHYYGYTF
14	TRBV13	TRBJ1-1	CASSARPGGTEAFF
19	TRBV7-8	TRBJ2-3	CASSLWSAGGQGGTDTQYF
15	TRBV6-1	TRBJ1-6	CASSDTDSYNSPLHF
13	TRBV19	TRBJ2-7	CASSPVISYEQYF
17	TRBV10-1	TRBJ2-2	CASRRTSGRLNTGELFF
16	TRBV9	TRBJ1-4	CASSNGGSRDPEKLFF
12	TRBV20-1	TRBJ1-5	CSASREGQPQHF
16	TRBV29-1	TRBJ2-5	CSVESARQAAAETQYF
13	TRBV20-1	TRBJ2-7	CSAREPGSHEQYF
19	TRBV20-1	TRBJ2-1	CSARASGTSGIGSYNEQFF
14	TRBV27	TRBJ2-7	CASRPGLSSYEQYF
15	TRBV2	TRBJ2-1	CASLEDGMSYNEQFF
16	TRBV6-6	TRBJ2-6	CASSYSGSSGANVLTF
14	TRBV14	TRBJ2-1	CASDLAGGPGEQFF
16	TRBV24-1	TRBJ2-1	CATGESGTGGWNEQFF
14	TRBV3-1	TRBJ2-5	CASSQGGRTPSQYF
12	TRBV7-9	TRBJ1-1	CASTRGGGEAFF
13	TRBV6-6	TRBJ2-3	CATLPDNTDTQYF
17	TRBV5-4	TRBJ1-1	CASSPADRGRQNTEAFF
20	TRBV5-1	TRBJ2-1	CASSLPRLAGRFRSYNEQFF
18	TRBV12-3/TRBV12-4	TRBJ2-2	CASRPRARGSANTGELFF
15	TRBV6-6	TRBJ1-4	CASTKRGSPNEKLFF
15	TRBV10-3	TRBJ2-1	CAISVREGGFNEQFF
13	TRBV11-3	TRBJ2-3	CASSTVPGVTQYF
13	TRBV12-3/TRBV12-4	TRBJ1-4	CACIRDSSEKLFF
14	TRBV25-1	TRBJ2-2	CASSEFDGTGELFF
15	TRBV29-1	TRBJ1-4	CSVVLTGTSNEKLFF
13	TRBV3-1	TRBJ2-3	CASSPHPTDTQYF
17	TRBV2	TRBJ2-3	CASSDSGLAGRTDTQYF
11	TRBV6-6	TRBJ2-1	CASTTPGEQFF
16	TRBV9	TRBJ2-1	CASSVSGTSGSSEQFF
13	TRBV7-7	TRBJ2-3	CASSVTPTDTQYF
17	TRBV20-1	TRBJ2-1	CSADGTSGRITYNEQFF
15	TRBV9	TRBJ1-1	CASSVGPGSSNEAFF
17	TRBV3-1	TRBJ1-5	CASSPAPLGQGLRPQHF
14	TRBV9	TRBJ2-3	CASREGQSTDTQYF
13	TRBV12-3/TRBV12-4	TRBJ1-2	CASRQGLNYGYTF
16	TRBV12-3/TRBV12-4	TRBJ2-1	CASSLPPPRGRNEQFF
14	TRBV28	TRBJ2-7	CASSRAGVLYEQYF
15	TRBV5-1	TRBJ2-7	CASSLGLGGGPEQYF
13	TRBV20-1	TRBJ1-5	CSAQQGINQPQHF
18	TRBV12-3/TRBV12-4	TRBJ1-3	CASSLSSPGADSGNTIYF
12	TRBV29-1	TRBJ1-1	CSGFSGSTEAFF
15	TRBV7-3	TRBJ2-1	CASSLVGGGLNEQFF
15	TRBV6-6	TRBJ2-3	CASSFGAALTDTQYF
15	TRBV11-3	TRBJ2-1	CASSPSGNTYNEQFF